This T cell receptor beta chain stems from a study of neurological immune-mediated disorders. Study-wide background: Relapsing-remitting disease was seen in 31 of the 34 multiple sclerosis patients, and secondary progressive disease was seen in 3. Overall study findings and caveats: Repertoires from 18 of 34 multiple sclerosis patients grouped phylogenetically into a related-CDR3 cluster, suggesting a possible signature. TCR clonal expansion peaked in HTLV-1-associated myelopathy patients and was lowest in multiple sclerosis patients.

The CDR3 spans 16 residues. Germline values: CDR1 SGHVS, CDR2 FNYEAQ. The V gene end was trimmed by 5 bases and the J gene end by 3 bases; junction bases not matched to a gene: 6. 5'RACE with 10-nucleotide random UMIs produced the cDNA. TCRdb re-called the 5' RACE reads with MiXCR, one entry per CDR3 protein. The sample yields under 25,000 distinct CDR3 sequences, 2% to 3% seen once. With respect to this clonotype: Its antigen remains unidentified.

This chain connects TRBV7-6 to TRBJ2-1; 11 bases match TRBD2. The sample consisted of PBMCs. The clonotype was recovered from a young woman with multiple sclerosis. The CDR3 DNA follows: TGTGCCAGCAGCGCTATTAGCGGGAGGGTCTACAATGAGCAGTTCTTC. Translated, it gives CASSAISGRVYNEQFF.